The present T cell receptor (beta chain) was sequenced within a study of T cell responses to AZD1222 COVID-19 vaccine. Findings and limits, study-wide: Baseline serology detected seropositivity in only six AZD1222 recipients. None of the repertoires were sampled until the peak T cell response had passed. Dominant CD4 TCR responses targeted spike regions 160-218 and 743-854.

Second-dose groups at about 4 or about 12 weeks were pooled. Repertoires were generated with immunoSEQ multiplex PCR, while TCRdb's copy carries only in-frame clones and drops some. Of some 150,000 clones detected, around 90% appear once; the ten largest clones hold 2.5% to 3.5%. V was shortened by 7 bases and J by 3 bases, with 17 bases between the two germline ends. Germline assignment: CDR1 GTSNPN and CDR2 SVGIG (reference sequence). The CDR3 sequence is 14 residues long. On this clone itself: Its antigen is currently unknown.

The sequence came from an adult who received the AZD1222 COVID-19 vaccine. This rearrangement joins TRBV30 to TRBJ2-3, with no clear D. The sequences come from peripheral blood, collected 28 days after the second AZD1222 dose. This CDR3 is CAFALSGRTDTQYF. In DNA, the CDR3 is TGTGCCTTCGCCCTGTCCGGGCGGACAGATACGCAGTATTTT.